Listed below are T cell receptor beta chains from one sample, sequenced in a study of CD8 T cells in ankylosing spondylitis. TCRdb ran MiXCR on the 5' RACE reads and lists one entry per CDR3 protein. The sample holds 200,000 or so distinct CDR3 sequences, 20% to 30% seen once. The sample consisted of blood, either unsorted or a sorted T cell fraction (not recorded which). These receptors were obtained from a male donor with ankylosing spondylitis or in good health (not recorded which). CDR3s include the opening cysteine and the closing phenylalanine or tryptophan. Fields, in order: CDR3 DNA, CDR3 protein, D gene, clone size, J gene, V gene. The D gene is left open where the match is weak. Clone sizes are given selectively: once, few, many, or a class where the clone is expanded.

TGTGCCAGCAGCGCGGCGACAGGGGGAGACCAAGAGACCCAGTACTTC,CASSAATGGDQETQYF,TRBD1,many,TRBJ2-5,TRBV4-2
TGTGCCACCAGCAGAGTCCGAGAAGAGACCCAGTACTTC,CATSRVREETQYF,.,.,TRBJ2-5,TRBV15
TGTGCCAGCTCACCAGCCTCTAGCGGAGAAGAGACCCAGTACTTC,CASSPASSGEETQYF,TRBD2,many,TRBJ2-5,TRBV18
TGTGCCAGTAGTATTCGGGCAGAAGCTTTCTTT,CASSIRAEAFF,.,.,TRBJ1-1,TRBV19
TGCAGTGCCAGACCCGTCAAGGAGCAGTACTTC,CSARPVKEQYF,.,many,TRBJ2-7,TRBV20-1
TGCAGTGCTAGAGAGCCGGGTGTCGAGCAGTACTTC,CSAREPGVEQYF,.,.,TRBJ2-7,TRBV20-1
TGCAGCGTTGGGAGTCGGCGAGGGCTCGGCGAGCAGTACTTC,CSVGSRRGLGEQYF,.,many,TRBJ2-7,TRBV29-1
TGCGCCAGCAGCTTGGATGACAGTGCCAAAATCAATGAGCAGTTCTTC,CASSLDDSAKINEQFF,.,many,TRBJ2-1,TRBV5-1
TGCGCCAGCAGGGCACAGGGCTTCGGGGAGCTGTTTTTT,CASRAQGFGELFF,.,many,TRBJ2-2,TRBV10-1
TGTGCCACCAGCAGAACCCGGGACAAAAACAATGAGCAGTTCTTC,CATSRTRDKNNEQFF,.,many,TRBJ2-1,TRBV15
TGCAGCGCTTCCCTAGGGGGAGCCTACGAGCAGTACTTC,CSASLGGAYEQYF,.,many,TRBJ2-7,TRBV29-1
TGTGCCATCAGTCCCCGGGGCTACGAGCAGTACTTC,CAISPRGYEQYF,.,.,TRBJ2-7,TRBV10-3
TGTGCCAGCAGCTCCCTCCGGGTCCTTGGGGGCTACACCTTC,CASSSLRVLGGYTF,.,few,TRBJ1-2,TRBV3-1
TGTGCCACCAGCAGCATAGACGGAGTCAATCAGCCCCAGCATTTT,CATSSIDGVNQPQHF,.,many,TRBJ1-5,TRBV15
TGTGCCAGCAGCTCGTTTGGGGGGAGCGGCTACGAGCAGTACTTC,CASSSFGGSGYEQYF,.,many,TRBJ2-7,TRBV9
TGCAGTGCTAGAGTGGCCAACGTCCTGACTTTC,CSARVANVLTF,.,many,TRBJ2-6,TRBV20-1